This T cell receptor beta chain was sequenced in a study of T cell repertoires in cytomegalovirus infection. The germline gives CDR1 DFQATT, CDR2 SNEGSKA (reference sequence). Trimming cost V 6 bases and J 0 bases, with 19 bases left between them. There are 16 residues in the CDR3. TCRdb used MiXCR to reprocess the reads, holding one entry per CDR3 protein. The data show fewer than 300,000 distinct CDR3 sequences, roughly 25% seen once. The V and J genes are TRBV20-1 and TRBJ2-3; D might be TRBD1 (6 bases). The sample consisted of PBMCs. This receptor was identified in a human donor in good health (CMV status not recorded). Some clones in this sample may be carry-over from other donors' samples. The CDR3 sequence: CSAKTGAQTSTDTQYF. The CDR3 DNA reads TGCAGTGCAAAGACAGGAGCCCAGACTAGCACAGATACGCAGTATTTT.